This is a list of T cell receptor beta chains from one sample in a study of T cells in Graves' hyperthyroidism and ophthalmopathy. MiXCR, applied by TCRdb to the multiplex PCR reads, yields one record per CDR3 protein. The data contain under 350,000 distinct CDR3 sequences, roughly 13% of them singletons. Sequenced material: blood. Receptor source: a woman aged 40 to 49 with Graves' ophthalmopathy. Each CDR3 is given with its conserved first and last residue. Each record gives: D gene, clone size, V gene, J gene, CDR3 DNA, CDR3 protein. A D gene is named only where the DNA matches it firmly. Expanded clones are given a class, and other clones once, few, many or no size at all.

TRBD1	many	TRBV7-2	TRBJ2-7	TGTGCCAGCAGCTTGGACAGGGTGGCCTACGAGCAGTACTTC	CASSLDRVAYEQYF
.	.	TRBV24-1	TRBJ1-1	TGTGCCACCAGTGAAGGGCTGAACACTGAAGCTTTCTTT	CATSEGLNTEAFF
TRBD1	few	TRBV3-1	TRBJ1-2	TGTGCCAGCAGCCAGAGGACAGGACCGAACTATGGCTACACCTTC	CASSQRTGPNYGYTF
TRBD2	many	TRBV12-3/TRBV12-4	TRBJ2-3	TGTGCCAGCAGGAGACTAGCGGGAGAGGTAGATACGCAGTATTTT	CASRRLAGEVDTQYF
.	.	TRBV28	TRBJ1-1	TGTGCCGGCAGAACCGGCAGTACACCAGCAGGAAAGGGCACTGAAGCTTTCTTT	CAGRTGSTPAGKGTEAFF
.	few	TRBV20-1	TRBJ2-4	TGCAGTGCTGGGGGGCCTTCCAAAAACATTCAGTACTTC	CSAGGPSKNIQYF
.	few	TRBV30	TRBJ2-1	TGTGCCTGGACCCCCCAATCGGCCCCCGTTTACAATGAGCAGTTCTTC	CAWTPQSAPVYNEQFF
.	few	TRBV20-1	TRBJ2-7	TGCAGTGCTAGAGATTTCCTGGACAGCTCCTACGAGCAGTACTTC	CSARDFLDSSYEQYF
.	many	TRBV7-2	TRBJ2-1	TGTGCCAGCAGCTCCTATCCTTGGGGGTACAATGAGCAGTTCTTC	CASSSYPWGYNEQFF
TRBD1	.	TRBV6-1	TRBJ2-5	TGTGCCAGCACAAAGACAGGGCACCAAGAGACCCAGTACTTC	CASTKTGHQETQYF
TRBD2	few	TRBV6-2/TRBV6-3	TRBJ2-2	TGTGCCAGCAGGCTCTTGCCGGGACTAGCGGGAAGGACGACCGGGGAGCTGTTTTTT	CASRLLPGLAGRTTGELFF
.	many	TRBV6-1	TRBJ1-2	TGTGCCAGCAGTGAGGCCGGGAGGTATGGCTACACCTTC	CASSEAGRYGYTF
TRBD2	many	TRBV3-1	TRBJ2-5	TGTGCCAGCAGCCAGCGGACTAGCGGGAGTGAGACCCAGTACTTC	CASSQRTSGSETQYF
TRBD1	many	TRBV2	TRBJ1-1	TGTGCCAGCAGGGAACGGACAGGGGAAATCCCTACGAACACTGAAGCTTTCTTT	CASRERTGEIPTNTEAFF
TRBD1	many	TRBV6-1	TRBJ2-1	TGTGCCAGCAGTGAGGACAGGGTCAATGAGCAGTTCTTC	CASSEDRVNEQFF
.	many	TRBV19	TRBJ1-2	TGTGCCAGTAGTATCAGAGGCCCGGCCTTAGCTAACTATGGCTACACCTTC	CASSIRGPALANYGYTF
.	.	TRBV10-3	TRBJ1-3	TGTGCCATCAGTGACGGGGTAATAGCTGGAAACACCATACATTTT	CAISDGVIAGNTIHF
.	many	TRBV3-1	TRBJ1-1	TGTGCCAGCAGCTCACTAATCATGAACACTGAAGCTTTCTTT	CASSSLIMNTEAFF
.	many	TRBV5-1	TRBJ2-2	TGCGCCAGCAGCCCTCTCACAGGAGGTCCCGGGGAGCTGTTTTTT	CASSPLTGGPGELFF
.	many	TRBV3-1	TRBJ2-1	TGTGCCAGCAGCCCAAGCCCGACGCACGAGCAGTTCTTC	CASSPSPTHEQFF
.	.	TRBV6-1	TRBJ2-3	TGTGCCGGCAGTCCCCAGGGGAGCACAGATACGCAGTATTTT	CAGSPQGSTDTQYF
.	.	TRBV6-1	TRBJ1-6	TGTGCCAGCAGTGAAGCGGGGGCTTCACCCCTCCACTTT	CASSEAGASPLHF
.	.	TRBV12-5	TRBJ1-5	TGTGCTAGTGGTTTGGGGCCGTACAATCAGCCCCAGCATTTT	CASGLGPYNQPQHF
.	many	TRBV29-1	TRBJ1-1	TGCAGCGTTTCTTGGTTGGGGATTGGCACTGAAGCTTTCTTT	CSVSWLGIGTEAFF
TRBD1	.	TRBV9	TRBJ2-1	TGTGCCAGCAGCGTGGGACAGGGAGCCTACAATGAGCAGTTCTTC	CASSVGQGAYNEQFF
.	many	TRBV12-3/TRBV12-4	TRBJ1-1	TGTGCCAGCAGACCCCCCTTTGGGCGGACTGAAGCTTTCTTT	CASRPPFGRTEAFF
TRBD1	few	TRBV4-1	TRBJ2-2	TGCGCCAGCAGCCAACTGGACAGGGGCCGACTTCACACCGGGGAGCTGTTTTTT	CASSQLDRGRLHTGELFF
TRBD1	.	TRBV28	TRBJ2-7	TGTGCCAGCAATCAAGGGGCAGGGGGCGTGAGCGGACCTTCCTACGAGCAGTACTTC	CASNQGAGGVSGPSYEQYF
TRBD2	many	TRBV7-2	TRBJ2-2	TGTGCCAGCAGCTTAGTTAGCGGGGGTGCCGGGGAGCTGTTTTTT	CASSLVSGGAGELFF
.	many	TRBV28	TRBJ2-7	TGTGCCAGCAGCGCAAGGCCAAGTGGGCGCTACGAGCAGTACTTC	CASSARPSGRYEQYF
.	few	TRBV19	TRBJ1-1	TGTGCCAGTAGTATCTGGGCTGAAGCTTTCTTT	CASSIWAEAFF
TRBD1	few	TRBV7-9	TRBJ2-7	TGTGCCAGCAGCTTACCAGGCGGGACAGGGGCCCACGAGCAGTACTTC	CASSLPGGTGAHEQYF
.	many	TRBV6-1	TRBJ2-2	TGTGCCAGCAGTGGAGAACTGTACACCGGGGAGCTGTTTTTT	CASSGELYTGELFF
.	many	TRBV6-6	TRBJ2-1	TGTGCCAGCAGTTACGTAGGGAGCTCCTACAATGAGCAGTTCTTC	CASSYVGSSYNEQFF
.	many	TRBV12-3/TRBV12-4	TRBJ1-4	TGTGCCAGCAGCTACCAGGGGTTAACTAATGAAAAACTGTTTTTT	CASSYQGLTNEKLFF
.	many	TRBV11-2	TRBJ1-5	TGTGCCAGCAGCACGGGGGCGCGGGGACAGCCCCAGCATTTT	CASSTGARGQPQHF
TRBD1	.	TRBV2	TRBJ1-6	TGTGCCAGCATTAACAGGGGGCAGAGGAATTCACCCCTCCACTTT	CASINRGQRNSPLHF
.	many	TRBV15	TRBJ1-5	TGTGCCACCAGCAGATCCTCGGGTTTCAATCAGCCCCAGCATTTT	CATSRSSGFNQPQHF
.	few	TRBV4-1	TRBJ1-5	TGCGCCAGCAGCCTCTCGGGGGGGGGAGGTCAGCCCCAGCATTTT	CASSLSGGGGQPQHF